The source of this T cell receptor (beta chain) is a study of shared clonotypes between healthy human individuals. Data came from immunoSEQ multiplex PCR; TCRdb stores just in-frame clones and leaves some out. The sample includes hundreds of thousands of clones, more than 95% of them seen just once. It was CD45RO-negative cells, positively selected for CCR7, that made up naive CD8 cells, with terminally differentiated effector memory CD45RA+ cells excluded. The germline V and J ends were trimmed by 6 bases and 4 bases, with 16 bases remaining between them. This CDR3 has 15 residues. The germline V gene has CDR1 MRHNA and CDR2 SNTAGT.

The gene calls are TRBV6-4 and TRBJ2-1; maybe TRBD2 (5 bases). The receptor was derived from a man younger than 40 in good health. Sequencing was carried out using naive CD8+ T cells sorted from blood. The CDR3 sequence is CASSSVAGGYNEQFF. Written as DNA, the CDR3 is TGTGCCAGCAGCTCGGTGGCGGGCGGGTACAATGAGCAGTTCTTC.